This entry lists 23 T cell receptor beta chains sequenced from one sample in a study of shared clonotypes between healthy human individuals. Method: immunoSEQ multiplex PCR; TCRdb's copy keeps in-frame clones and lacks some. The sample yields millions of clones, about 95% seen once. Positively selected for CCR7, the CD45RO-negative cells used as naive CD8 cells excluded terminally differentiated effector memory CD45RA+ cells. The source material was naive CD8+ T cells sorted from blood. The receptors stem from a man between 18 and 29 years old in good health.

V usage is TRBV7-9 and J usage is TRBJ2-7, with TRBD1 matching 7 bases. Germline CDR1 and CDR2: SEHNR and FQNEAQ (reference sequence). This CDR3 is built from 16 residues. The trim removed 1 base at V and 4 bases at J, leaving 10 bases unmatched. The CDR3 DNA follows: TGTGCCAGCAGCTTAGGCGACCTGGGACAGACTTACGAGCAGTACTTC. Translated, it gives CASSLGDLGQTYEQYF.

For this clone: The junction shows a germline mismatch at one end, possibly a read error. This chain joins TRBV14 and TRBJ2-1, with 7 bases that match TRBD2. The length of the CDR3 is 17 residues. CDR1 SGHDN and CDR2 FVKESK come from the germline V gene. CDR3 sequence (DNA): TGTGCCAGCAGCCAAGAGCTCGGGGAGGGCTCCCACAATGAGCAGTTCTTC. Amino acid sequence: CASSQELGEGSHNEQFF.

This chain joins TRBV12-2 and TRBJ1-3. TRBV12-2 represents a pseudogene. The CDR3 consists of 16 residues. CDR3 sequence reads: CASRLVPVYSGNTIYF. Written as DNA, the CDR3 is TGTGCAAGTCGCTTAGTCCCGGTTTACTCTGGAAACACCATATATTTT.

This chain joins TRBV30 and TRBJ2-1; TRBD2 aligns across 11 bases. The CDR3 is 15 amino acids. Germline V gene sequence: CDR1 GTSNPN, CDR2 SVGIG (reference sequence). Trimming removed 2 bases from V and 6 bases from J; junction bases left unmatched: 6. The CDR3 sequence is CAWSFSGGARNEQFF. In nucleotides, the CDR3 is TGTGCCTGGAGTTTTAGCGGGGGGGCCCGCAATGAGCAGTTCTTC. The full variable domain, its missing parts supplied by reference TRBV30 and TRBJ2-1, is SQTIHQWPATLVQPVGSPLSLECTVEGTSNPNLYWYRQAAGRGLQLLFYSVGIGQISSEVPQNLSASRPQDRQFILSSKKLLLSDSGFYLCAWSFSGGARNEQFFGPGTRLTVL.

The chain carries TRBV23-1 and TRBJ2-1, with D hard to call. TRBV23-1 is reported as an ORF; its role is uncertain. The CDR3 has 18 residues. V was shortened by 4 bases and J by 1 base, with 20 bases between the two germline ends. The DNA for the CDR3 is TGCGCCAGCAGTCGAAACAGAACCATGACCATTTCCTACAATGAGCAGTTCTTC. Its translation is CASSRNRTMTISYNEQFF.

The V call is TRBV19, the J call TRBJ2-1, with D uncertain. Trimming removed 1 base from V and 0 bases from J, with 10 bases in between. The length of the CDR3 is 16 residues. Germline V gene lookup returns CDR1 LNHDA and CDR2 SQIVND (reference sequence). The CDR3 DNA is TGTGCCAGTAGTATAGCGTATTCGTCCTCCTACAATGAGCAGTTCTTC. It translates to CASSIAYSSSYNEQFF.

The genes are TRBV7-6 and TRBJ1-6; TRBD1 aligns across 8 bases. The CDR3 length is 15 residues. The trim removed 1 base at V and 10 bases at J, leaving 6 bases unmatched. Germline V gene lookup returns CDR1 SGHVS and CDR2 FNYEAQ. CDR3 nucleotide sequence: TGTGCCAGCAGCTTAGATCCAGGGGGCAGGTCACCCCTCCACTTT. It codes for CASSLDPGGRSPLHF.

J is TRBJ2-7 and V is TRBV5-6; D uncertain. Germline V gives CDR1 SGHDT, CDR2 YYEEEE. The V and J ends lost 0 bases and 3 bases respectively, with 16 bases between them. This CDR3 contains 16 residues. The CDR3 DNA reads as TGTGCCAGCAGCTTGGACACCTCGGGCAAAAACTACGAGCAGTACTTC. Encoded protein: CASSLDTSGKNYEQYF.

The J gene is TRBJ1-1, the V gene TRBV4-1, with D perhaps TRBD1 (5 bases). Between the trimmed V and J ends, which lost 4 bases and 1 base, there was a span of 10 bases. In germline, CDR1 is MGHRA, CDR2 YSYEKL. This CDR3 comprises 14 residues. The CDR3 spells CASSPQGWNTEAFF. CDR3 DNA: TGCGCCAGCAGCCCTCAGGGTTGGAACACTGAAGCTTTCTTT.

Regarding this clone: Different DNA sequences within this sample yield the same CDR3. The V and J genes are TRBV13 and TRBJ2-7; D remains unclear. The V gene's germline CDR1 is PRHDT and CDR2 FYEKMQ (reference sequence). The CDR3 length is 13 residues. Trimming removed 0 bases from V and 3 bases from J, with 6 bases in between. CDR3 sequence: CASSLGSGYEQYF. Written as DNA, the CDR3 is TGTGCCAGCAGCTTAGGTTCCGGCTACGAGCAGTACTTC.

The chain carries TRBV29-1 and TRBJ2-7, with 8 bases fitting TRBD1. Germline V lookup: CDR1 SQVTM, CDR2 ANQGSEA. This CDR3 contains 13 residues. The V gene end was trimmed by 5 bases and the J gene end by 3 bases; junction bases not matched to a gene: 6. This CDR3 is CSVTDRGGYEQYF. DNA of the CDR3: TGCAGCGTTACCGACAGGGGAGGCTACGAGCAGTACTTC.

The chain couples TRBV6-5 to TRBJ1-2; maybe TRBD1 (5 bases). The ends were cut back, 2 bases at V and 2 bases at J, with 12 bases in the middle. The CDR3 contains 15 residues. Germline CDR1 and CDR2: MNHEY and SVGAGI. The CDR3 is CASSYNGWDNYGYTF. The CDR3 nucleotides read TGTGCCAGCAGTTACAATGGTTGGGACAACTATGGCTACACCTTC.

The chain has TRBV7-6 and TRBJ2-7; the match to TRBD1 covers 8 bases. The junction had 6 bases not matched to a gene; V was cut back by 4 bases and J by 4 bases. The CDR3 spans 14 residues. CDR1 SGHVS and CDR2 FNYEAQ come from the germline V gene. CDR3 sequence: CASSSSRQGYEQYF. CDR3 in DNA: TGTGCCAGCAGCTCGTCGAGACAGGGGTACGAGCAGTACTTC.

V is TRBV9 and J is TRBJ2-1; the D gene is possibly TRBD2 (5 bases). With 4 bases removed from V and 3 bases from J, the gap between germline ends came to 14 bases. Per germline, CDR1 SGDLS and CDR2 YYNGEE. The CDR3 has 15 amino acids. Here the CDR3 reads CASSSPGWVYNEQFF. DNA for the CDR3: TGTGCCAGCAGCTCCCCGGGATGGGTCTACAATGAGCAGTTCTTC.

CDR3 loop: CASSFSSQETQYF. CDR3 nucleotides: TGTGCCAGCAGCTTCTCCAGCCAAGAGACCCAGTACTTC. The rearrangement links TRBV7-9 to TRBJ2-5; D ambiguous. The CDR3 runs to 13 residues. The V gene's germline CDR1 is SEHNR and CDR2 FQNEAQ (reference sequence). V was shortened by 3 bases and J by 1 base, with 6 bases between the two germline ends. The full variable domain, rest sourced from reference TRBV7-9 and TRBJ2-5, is DTGVSQNPRHKITKRGQNVTFRCDPISEHNRLYWYRQTLGQGPEFLTYFQNEAQLEKSRLLSDRFSAERPKGSFSTLEIQRTEQGDSAMYLCASSFSSQETQYFGPGTRLLVL.

The V and J genes are TRBV7-9 and TRBJ2-3; TRBD2 matches 7 bases. The CDR3 has 12 residues. The ends lost 6 bases at V and 5 bases at J; junction bases unmatched: 2. The germline V gene has CDR1 SEHNR and CDR2 FQNEAQ (reference sequence). The CDR3, as DNA: TGTGCCAGCAGTGAGCGGGGAGATACGCAGTATTTT. It yields the protein CASSERGDTQYF.

As concerns this clone: The same CDR3 arises from other DNA sequences in this sample as well. The J gene is TRBJ2-7, the V gene TRBV11-2; no definite D call. CDR3 length: 12 residues. The germline V gene has CDR1 SGHAT and CDR2 FQNNGV. V shed 3 bases and J shed 5 bases, with 8 bases lying between them. This CDR3 is CASSFGGDEQYF. In DNA form, the CDR3 reads TGTGCCAGCAGCTTCGGTGGCGACGAGCAGTACTTC. The full variable domain, its missing parts supplied by reference TRBV11-2 and TRBJ2-7, is EAGVAQSPRYKIIEKRQSVAFWCNPISGHATLYWYQQILGQGPKLLIQFQNNGVVDDSQLPKDRFSAERLKGVDSTLKIQPAKLEDSAVYLCASSFGGDEQYFGPGTRLTVT.

The J gene is TRBJ2-1, the V gene TRBV30; D remains ambiguous. Germline CDR1 and CDR2: GTSNPN and SVGIG (reference sequence). The CDR3 is made up of 16 amino acids. V lost 0 bases and J 0 bases, leaving 12 bases between the germline ends. Here the CDR3 DNA reads TGTGCCTGGAGTGTACGCGGCATAAGCTCCTACAATGAGCAGTTCTTC. As protein: CAWSVRGISSYNEQFF.

The chain couples TRBV28 to TRBJ1-4; tentatively, D is TRBD1 (5 bases). Trimming took off 2 bases at V and 4 bases at J, with 23 bases between the two ends. From germline, CDR1 is MDHEN and CDR2 SYDVKM. The CDR3 loop spans 19 amino acids. Written as DNA, the CDR3 is TGTGCCAGCAGTTTAACAGGCAGTTTTTCCGGGGCCCTTAATGAAAAACTGTTTTTT. Its translation is CASSLTGSFSGALNEKLFF. Complete variable domain (other parts from reference TRBV28 and TRBJ1-4): DVKVTQSSRYLVKRTGEKVFLECVQDMDHENMFWYRQDPGLGLRLIYFSYDVKMKEKGDIPEGYSVSREKKERFSLILESASTNQTSMYLCASSLTGSFSGALNEKLFFGSGTQLSVL.

The chain joins TRBV28 to TRBJ2-7; D remains ambiguous. CDR3 length equals 16 residues. The V and J ends lost 6 bases and 0 bases respectively, with 18 bases between them. In germline, CDR1 is MDHEN, CDR2 SYDVKM. CDR3 DNA: TGTGCCAGCAGCACCCCCGACGCAGTTTCCTCCTACGAGCAGTACTTC. Residues: CASSTPDAVSSYEQYF. Complete variable domain (other parts from reference TRBV28 and TRBJ2-7): DVKVTQSSRYLVKRTGEKVFLECVQDMDHENMFWYRQDPGLGLRLIYFSYDVKMKEKGDIPEGYSVSREKKERFSLILESASTNQTSMYLCASSTPDAVSSYEQYFGPGTRLTVT.

As for this clone: The sample carries other DNA sequences with the same CDR3. The chain couples TRBV4-1 to TRBJ2-5, with a possible D match to TRBD1 (6 bases). The CDR3 totals 13 residues. Germline V gene lookup returns CDR1 MGHRA and CDR2 YSYEKL. Between the trimmed V and J ends, which lost 1 base and 5 bases, there was a span of 8 bases. CDR3 DNA sequence: TGCGCCAGCAGCCAAGGCCAGGGGGAGACCCAGTACTTC. Protein sequence: CASSQGQGETQYF.

The chain couples TRBV2 to TRBJ1-4; D not certain. CDR1 is SNHLY and CDR2 is FYNNEI in the germline V gene. There are 13 residues in the CDR3. Trimming removed 10 bases at V and 0 bases at J, with 9 bases between. CDR3 loop: CAIRTPTNEKLFF. Here the CDR3 DNA reads TGTGCCATCAGGACTCCAACTAATGAAAAACTGTTTTTT.

The rearrangement links TRBV6-5 to TRBJ1-5, with D possibly being TRBD1 (5 bases). This CDR3 comprises 14 residues. CDR1 is MNHEY, CDR2 SVGAGI, per germline. V was trimmed by 6 bases and J by 6 bases, leaving 15 bases between them. CDR3: CASRTRGDGQPQHF. As DNA, the CDR3 is TGTGCCAGCAGGACCCGAGGGGACGGTCAGCCCCAGCATTTT.